The present TCR beta chain was sequenced within a study of shared T cell receptors in the human thymus. Sequencing was performed with immunoSEQ multiplex PCR; in TCRdb, only in-frame clones are kept and a portion is missing. The sample has about 730,000 clones, 70% to 90% seen once. This CDR3 comprises 19 residues. V was pared by 1 base and J by 9 bases, with 18 bases of the junction left unmatched. Per the germline V gene, CDR1 is SGHVS and CDR2 is FNYEAQ. These sequences were also reported in another study, on human thymus T cells. That work adds: Among the donors, all were healthy Finnish infants having corrective surgery for congenital heart defects. Resections obtained during corrective heart surgery supplied the thymus tissue. Thymic and blood repertoires appeared to display a bias in their usage of V and J genes. What related research reported was that thymic repertoires overlapped highly among unrelated individuals.

V gene TRBV7-6 combines with J gene TRBJ2-3, with 11 bases aligning to TRBD2. The receptor comes from a girl under two years old with a congenital heart defect. The sample was thymocytes. The CDR3 nucleotides read TGTGCCAGCAGCTTAGAATTGCCTAGCGGGGGGCCCTCCGTAGAAACGCAGTATTTT. This codes for CASSLELPSGGPSVETQYF.